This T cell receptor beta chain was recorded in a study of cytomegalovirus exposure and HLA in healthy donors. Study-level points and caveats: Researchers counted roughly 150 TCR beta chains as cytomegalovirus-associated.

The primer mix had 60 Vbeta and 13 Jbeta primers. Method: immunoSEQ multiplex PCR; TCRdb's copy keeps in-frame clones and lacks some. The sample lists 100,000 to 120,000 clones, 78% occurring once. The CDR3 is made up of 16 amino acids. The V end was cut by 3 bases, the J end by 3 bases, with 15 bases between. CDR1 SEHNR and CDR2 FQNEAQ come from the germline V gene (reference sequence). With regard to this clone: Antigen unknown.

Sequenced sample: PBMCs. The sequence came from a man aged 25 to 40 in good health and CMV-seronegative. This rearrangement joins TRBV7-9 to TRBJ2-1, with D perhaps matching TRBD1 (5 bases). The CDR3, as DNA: TGTGCCAGCAGCTTTTGGGGCGAGATGGGCTACAATGAGCAGTTCTTC. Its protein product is CASSFWGEMGYNEQFF.